This T cell receptor (beta chain) comes out of a study of T cells after yellow fever vaccination (dated by TCRdb to between 2018 and 2020). In the study overall: Using CD3, CD45RA, CCR7 and CD95 staining, memory subsets (EM, EMRA, CM and Tscm) were sorted on a BD FACS Aria III. Sorting of memory subsets took place on days 0, 15 and 45 and at 18 months after primary vaccination, as well as on days 0, 15 and 45 after the 30-year booster. The SMART-Seq v4 Ultra Low Input RNA kit was used to prepare libraries from fractions with low cell numbers. Bulk PBMC replicates and cell subsets were isolated from blood drawn at multiple timepoints before and after both primary and secondary immunization. To follow T-cell clones before and after primary and booster YFV17D yellow fever vaccination, bulk TCR alpha and beta repertoires were sequenced over time. Two healthy male donors, one aged 18 to 29 and one aged 30 to 39 years, made up the cohort. Study-level results and caveats: In the sorted memory subsets on day 0, nearly all of the vaccine-responding clonotypes fell below detection. Computational filtering was needed because FACS-sorted repertoires could contain abundant contaminating clonotypes from the bulk population. A small share of clonotypes occurred in both CD4 and CD8 compartments, likely arising from convergent recombination. After the booster, most clones that had expanded after primary vaccination were detected again (almost 97% of CD4 and more than 85% of CD8), suggesting broad maintenance of memory. Because only two donors were included in the study, the extent to which the findings can be generalized is limited. The secondary T-cell response was found to be weaker but faster than the primary response, with a peak reached on day 5 rather than on day 15.

This clonotype was detected a few times. One base away there is no much larger clone; base qualities are not given. TCR cDNA was synthesized by 5'RACE template switching, which introduced a universal primer site and unique molecular identifiers. Priming for cDNA synthesis came from both the TCR alpha and TCR beta constant segments. Two PCR steps were used to amplify libraries, with sample barcodes and sequencing adapters being added in the second step. Sequencing of libraries was performed on Illumina HiSeq 2500 (2x100 bp) or NovaSeq (2x150 bp). In the authors' own workflow: MIGEC handled demultiplexing of reads and collapsing into UMI consensus sequences, while MiXCR performed V(D)J alignment. Using edgeR on replicate PBMC samples, clonotypes were called vaccine-responding if FDR was below 0.01 and the log2 fold change was above 5 up to day 15. Each bulk clonotype was labeled CD4 or CD8 based on which sequenced repertoire, CD4 or CD8, contained the clonotype at higher abundance. To estimate the distribution of each clone across memory phenotypes, clonotype frequencies in memory subsets were weighted by FACS-sorted cell numbers. TCRdb cleaned the public reads at Q25 with fastp, built clones with MiXCR and kept in-frame beta chains. CDR3 protein sequences are deduplicated, and each keeps its most common genes and DNA. These V and J calls derive from TCRdb rather than the authors' analysis. In all, the sample holds 46,000 or so distinct CDR3 sequences, and 5% to 8% of those were seen once. The ten largest clones take up roughly 10% of the sample.

Reading the label with the study, this specimen's treatment or condition is: live attenuated yellow fever vaccine strain. PBMCs were isolated from peripheral blood using a standard Ficoll-Paque protocol. For sorted memory subsets, RNA extraction was done with the RNeasy Micro Kit. Measured from the cysteine to the phenylalanine, the CDR3 is 14 residues long. Just the 42-base CDR3 DNA is kept, in frame starting at base 1. The CDR1 and CDR2 encoded by the germline V gene are KGHSH and LQKENI. V loses 6 bases of germline sequence and J loses 6 bases, and the interval between the two ends is 15 bases. The sequence joins TRBV18 to TRBJ2-1, with a tentative D call of TRBD1 or TRBD2, each matching 5 bases. Sequenced material: PBMCs, either bulk or a sorted T-cell subset (CD4+, CD8+, memory, or dextramer-sorted; not recorded which), taken 45 days after the yellow fever booster vaccination. This TCR was recovered from a man in his thirties or forties who received the YFV17D yellow fever vaccine. Here is the DNA: TGTGCCAGCTCGGCCCAGGATGGGGGCAATGAGCAGTTCTTC. This is translated as CASSAQDGGNEQFF.